The sample holds many counts of the clone carrying this T cell receptor beta chain. Its antigen is unidentified. These data come from a study of T-cell memory formation after mild COVID-19. Study-level information: For the most part, TCR clusters were specific to one donor. Study findings and constraints: In pre-infection memory, a portion of responding clones appeared, which suggested that cross-reactive memory joined.

One entry per CDR3 protein results from TCRdb running MiXCR on the 5' RACE reads. The repertoire holds fewer than 150,000 distinct CDR3 sequences, with less than 6.5% as singletons. This CDR3 spans 14 amino acids. Trimming took 2 bases from V and 7 from J, leaving 12 bases between them. From germline, CDR1 is SEHNR and CDR2 FQNEAQ (reference sequence). The chain couples TRBV7-9 to TRBJ1-5; weak D call: TRBD1 (5 bases). This sequence originates from an adult woman who had mild COVID-19 (a few samples of this study predate the infection). Cell type and time point are not known. Sequencing used PBMCs or a T cell subset sorted from them (not recorded which). The CDR3 is CASSLNEGRQPQHF. The CDR3, as DNA: TGTGCCAGCAGCTTAAACGAGGGGAGGCAGCCCCAGCATTTT.